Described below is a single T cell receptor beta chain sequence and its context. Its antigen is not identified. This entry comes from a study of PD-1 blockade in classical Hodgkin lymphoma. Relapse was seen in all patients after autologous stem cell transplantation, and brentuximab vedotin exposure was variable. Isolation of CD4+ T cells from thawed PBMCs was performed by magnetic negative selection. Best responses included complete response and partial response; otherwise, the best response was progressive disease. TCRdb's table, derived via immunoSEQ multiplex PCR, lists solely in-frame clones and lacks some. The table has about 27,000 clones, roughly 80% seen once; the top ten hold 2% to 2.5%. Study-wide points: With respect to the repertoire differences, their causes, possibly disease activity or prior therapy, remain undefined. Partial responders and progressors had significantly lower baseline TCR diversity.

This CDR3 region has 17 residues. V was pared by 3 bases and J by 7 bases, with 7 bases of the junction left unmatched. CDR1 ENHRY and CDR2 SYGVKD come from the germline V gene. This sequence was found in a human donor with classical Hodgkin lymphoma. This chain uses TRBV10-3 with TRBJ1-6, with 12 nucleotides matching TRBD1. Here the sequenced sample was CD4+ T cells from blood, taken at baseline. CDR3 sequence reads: CAISDLPGQGANSPLHF. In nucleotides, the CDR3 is TGTGCCATCAGTGACCTCCCGGGACAGGGGGCGAATTCACCCCTCCACTTT.